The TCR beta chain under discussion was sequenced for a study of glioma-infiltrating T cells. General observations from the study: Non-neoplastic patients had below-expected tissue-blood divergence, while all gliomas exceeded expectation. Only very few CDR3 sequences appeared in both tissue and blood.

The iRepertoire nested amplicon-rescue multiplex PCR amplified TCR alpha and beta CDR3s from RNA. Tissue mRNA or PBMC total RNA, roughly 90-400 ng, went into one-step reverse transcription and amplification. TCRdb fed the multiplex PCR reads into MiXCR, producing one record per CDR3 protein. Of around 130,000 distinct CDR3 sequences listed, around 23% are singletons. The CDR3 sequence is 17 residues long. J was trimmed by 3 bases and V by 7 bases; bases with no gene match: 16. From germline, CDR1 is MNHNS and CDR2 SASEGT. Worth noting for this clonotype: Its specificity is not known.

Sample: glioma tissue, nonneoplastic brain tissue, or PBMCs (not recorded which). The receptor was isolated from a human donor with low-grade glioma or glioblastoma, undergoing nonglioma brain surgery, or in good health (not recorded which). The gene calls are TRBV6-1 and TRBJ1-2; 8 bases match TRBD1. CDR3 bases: TGTGCCAGCACCCTTGTTATACCGGGACAGGCGGACTATGGCTACACCTTC. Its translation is CASTLVIPGQADYGYTF.